Below are 30 T cell receptor beta chains sequenced from a single sample in a study of persistence of HIV-infected CD4 T cells. Sequencing used immunoSEQ version 4 in survey mode. This table comes from immunoSEQ multiplex PCR, and its TCRdb copy is limited to in-frame clones, with some not included. This table has about 51,000 clones, over 80% appearing once. Nonspecific anti-CD3/anti-CD28 bead stimulation represents the broad CD4+ T cell repertoire. Responding CD4+ T cells were sorted by upregulation of both CD40 ligand and CD69. Their cognate antigens are unknown. Specimen: CD4+ T cells sorted from PBMCs after roughly 18-hour stimulation, collected from a patient who received antiretroviral therapy. The receptors derive from an adult woman with HIV who was CMV-seropositive.

The gene calls are TRBV18 and TRBJ2-7; D perhaps matches TRBD1 (5 bases). V lost 3 bases and J 0 bases, leaving 12 bases between the germline ends. The germline CDR1 and CDR2 sequences are KGHSH and LQKENI. This CDR3 spans 15 amino acids. The CDR3 here is CASSPLTVSSYEQYF. The DNA for the CDR3 is TGTGCCAGCTCACCTTTGACAGTTAGCTCCTACGAGCAGTACTTC. Combining the CDR3 with reference TRBV18 and TRBJ2-7 gives the whole variable domain NAGVMQNPRHLVRRRGQEARLRCSPMKGHSHVYWYRQLPEEGLKFMVYLQKENIIDESGMPKERFSAEFPKEGPSILRIQQVVRGDSAAYFCASSPLTVSSYEQYFGPGTRLTVT.

The V and J genes are TRBV6-4 and TRBJ2-3; TRBD1 aligns across 10 bases. V trimming: 0 bases; J trimming: 4 bases; junction bases outside the gene matches: 4. Germline V gene sequence: CDR1 MRHNA, CDR2 SNTAGT. The CDR3 extends over 16 amino acids. This CDR3 is CASSDSGTGAADTQYF. In DNA form, the CDR3 reads TGTGCCAGCAGTGACTCTGGGACAGGGGCCGCAGATACGCAGTATTTT.

The chain employs TRBV4-1 and TRBJ1-1, with no clear D. CDR3 size: 17 residues. Germline V CDR1 and CDR2: MGHRA, YSYEKL. Trimming took 3 bases from V and 0 from J, leaving 17 bases between them. The chain's CDR3 is CASSHPTGYGLNTEAFF. The DNA for the CDR3 is TGCGCCAGCAGCCACCCCACGGGGTACGGATTGAACACTGAAGCTTTCTTT.

The chain links TRBV3-1 (or the pseudogene TRBV3-2) to TRBJ1-2; TRBD1 might be the D (5 bases). V was clipped by 4 bases and J by 0 bases, with 15 bases between them. The CDR3 sequence is 16 residues long. Germline assignment: CDR1 LGHDT and CDR2 YNNKEL (reference sequence). CDR3 coding DNA: TGTGCCAGCAGCCGACAGTTAGGGGCTACTAACTATGGCTACACCTTC. Protein product: CASSRQLGATNYGYTF.

The chain recombines TRBV23-1 with TRBJ2-1; D remains ambiguous. TRBV23-1 is marked as an open reading frame, function uncertain. Trimming shortened V by 8 bases and J by 8 bases, and 16 bases separated the two germline ends. This CDR3 contains 13 residues. The CDR3, as DNA: TGCGCCAGCGGGCCAGACATGAGCGATGAGCAGTTCTTC. Its protein is CASGPDMSDEQFF.

The chain uses TRBV9 and TRBJ2-7, with no clear D. The CDR3 loop spans 14 amino acids. The germline CDR1 and CDR2 sequences are SGDLS and YYNGEE. Trimming pared 3 bases from V and 0 bases from J, leaving 10 bases between. This CDR3 reads CASSARGSSYEQYF. CDR3 coding DNA: TGTGCCAGCAGCGCCCGCGGAAGCTCCTACGAGCAGTACTTC.

This chain links TRBV28 with TRBJ1-2; D is unresolved. Germline loops: CDR1 MDHEN, CDR2 SYDVKM. The length of the CDR3 is 12 residues. V dropped 5 bases and J dropped 4 bases, with 8 bases sitting between them. CDR3 amino acids: CASSPRSYGYTF. CDR3 nucleotides: TGTGCCAGCAGTCCCCGGTCCTATGGCTACACCTTC.

V and J are TRBV5-5 and TRBJ1-2, with TRBD1 matching over 7 bases. The V and J ends lost 1 base and 0 bases, in that order; junction bases with no gene match: 9. This CDR3 is 17 amino acids long. The germline gives CDR1 SGHKS, CDR2 YYEKEE (reference sequence). As DNA, the CDR3 is TGTGCCAGCAGCTTGAGACCGGGACAGTCGACTAACTATGGCTACACCTTC. Its translation: CASSLRPGQSTNYGYTF.

The genes are TRBV19 and TRBJ2-2; 9 bases are a match to TRBD2. The trim removed 4 bases at V and 0 bases at J, leaving 0 bases unmatched. Germline V gene lookup returns CDR1 LNHDA and CDR2 SQIVND (reference sequence). The CDR3 loop spans 15 amino acids. The CDR3 here is CASSKRGANTGELFF. The DNA of the CDR3 is TGTGCCAGTAGTAAGCGGGGGGCGAACACCGGGGAGCTGTTTTTT.

The chain's CDR3 is CASSGETGHYEQYF. CDR3 in DNA: TGTGCCAGCAGTGGAGAGACAGGGCACTACGAGCAGTACTTC. The rearrangement uses TRBV25-1 and TRBJ2-7; 7 bases match TRBD1. The germline CDR1 and CDR2 sequences are MGHDK and SYGVNS. Unmatched junction bases numbered 6, after V lost 4 bases and J lost 3 bases. The CDR3 consists of 14 residues.

The rearrangement uses TRBV28 and TRBJ2-4, with TRBD1 matching over 9 bases. The CDR3 is made up of 16 amino acids. Germline CDR1 reads MDHEN; CDR2 reads SYDVKM. J was trimmed by 7 bases and V by 5 bases; bases with no gene match: 12. The CDR3 loop is CASSPYPRDRVNIQYF. In nucleotides, the CDR3 is TGTGCCAGCAGTCCCTACCCCCGGGACAGGGTTAACATTCAGTACTTC.

This chain connects TRBV7-6 to TRBJ2-1, with D unresolved. This CDR3 has 16 amino acids. V was clipped by 0 bases and J by 0 bases, with 9 bases between them. Germline lookup yields CDR1 SGHVS and CDR2 FNYEAQ. DNA of the CDR3: TGTGCCAGCAGCTTAGCGTCGGCCCGCTCCTACAATGAGCAGTTCTTC. This encodes CASSLASARSYNEQFF.

The chain carries TRBV6-1 and TRBJ1-1, with 10 bases aligning to TRBD1. This CDR3 has 13 amino acids. The V gene's germline CDR1 is MNHNS and CDR2 SASEGT. After removal of 3 bases from V and 10 bases from J, the junction contained 5 bases not matched to a gene. The CDR3 bases are TGTGCCAGCAGTGAGGGACAGGGGAGTCGAGCTTTCTTT. Residues: CASSEGQGSRAFF.

The V call is TRBV15, the J call TRBJ2-5; D gene uncertain. The CDR3 is 14 residues long. CDR1 is LNHNV, CDR2 YYDKDF, per germline (reference sequence). The V end was cut by 0 bases, the J end by 7 bases, with 12 bases between. For the CDR3, the DNA is TGTGCCACCAGCAGAGAGCACTCCTGGGGGACCCAGTACTTC. It translates to CATSREHSWGTQYF.

CDR3 in DNA: TGCGCCAGCAGCTTGGGGGGACAGGGCAGGACTGAAGCTTTCTTT. Protein sequence: CASSLGGQGRTEAFF. The chain combines TRBV5-1 with TRBJ1-1; 9 nucleotides agree with TRBD1. The V gene end was trimmed by 0 bases and the J gene end by 5 bases; junction bases not matched to a gene: 5. Germline-derived CDR1 and CDR2 are SGHRS and YFSETQ. This CDR3 is 15 amino acids long. The full variable domain, completed using reference TRBV5-1 and TRBJ1-1, is KAGVTQTPRYLIKTRGQQVTLSCSPISGHRSVSWYQQTPGQGLQFLFEYFSETQRNKGNFPGRFSGRQFSNSRSEMNVSTLELGDSALYLCASSLGGQGRTEAFFGQGTRLTVV.

The chain has TRBV20-1 and TRBJ1-3; D is uncertain. The germline gives CDR1 DFQATT, CDR2 SNEGSKA (reference sequence). Trimming cost V 3 bases and J 1 base, with 7 bases left between them. The CDR3 loop spans 13 amino acids. The CDR3 loop reads CSASSGSGNTIYF. The CDR3 nucleotides read TGCAGTGCTAGTTCGGGATCTGGAAACACCATATATTTT.

The chain combines TRBV7-3 with TRBJ2-2, with a possible D match to TRBD1 (7 bases). Trimming removed 5 bases from V and 7 bases from J, with 20 bases in between. Germline values: CDR1 SGHTA, CDR2 FQGTGA. The CDR3 contains 16 residues. Here the CDR3 DNA reads TGTGCCAGCAGCCAGGGGGGCTTCAGGCGTGGCGGGGAGCTGTTTTTT. Amino acids: CASSQGGFRRGGELFF.

In its sample, this clone was seen once. This chain connects TRBV3-1 (or the pseudogene TRBV3-2) to TRBJ2-6; 7 bases match TRBD1. V gave up 4 bases and J gave up 3 bases; unmatched junction bases: 12. The germline CDR1 and CDR2 sequences are LGHDT and YNNKEL (reference sequence). The CDR3 consists of 18 residues. In DNA, the CDR3 is TGTGCCAGCAGCCTCGCAGGGGGTGCTGTCTATGGGGCCAACGTCCTGACTTTC. Amino acid sequence: CASSLAGGAVYGANVLTF.

Points on this clone: Compared with germline, one end of the junction differs, possibly owing to a read error. The chain is built from TRBV7-3 and TRBJ1-2; 9 nucleotides agree with TRBD1. CDR1 SGHTA and CDR2 FQGTGA come from the germline V gene. CDR3 length equals 17 residues. The CDR3 DNA follows: TGTGCCAGCAGCATAACACCCGGACAGGGGCCTATCTATGGCTACACCTTC. Translating it yields CASSITPGQGPIYGYTF.

V and J are TRBV9 and TRBJ1-3; D gene ambiguous. Germline V CDR1 and CDR2: SGDLS, YYNGEE. Trimming stripped 0 bases from V and 0 bases from J, with 7 bases between. The CDR3 sequence is 15 residues long. Written as DNA, the CDR3 is TGTGCCAGCAGCGTAGAGGATTCCTCTGGAAACACCATATATTTT. This codes for CASSVEDSSGNTIYF.

V usage is TRBV6-1 and J usage is TRBJ2-7; the D is unclear. In germline, CDR1 is MNHNS, CDR2 SASEGT. The V end lost 1 base, the J end lost 5 bases, and 6 bases lay between the germline ends. CDR3 size: 12 residues. The CDR3 nucleotides are TGTGCCAGCAGTGAAGTTCCCCACGAGCAGTACTTC. Translating gives CASSEVPHEQYF.

In nucleotides, the CDR3 is TGTGCCAGCAGCCTGAACACTGAAGCTTTCTTT. It codes for CASSLNTEAFF. This sequence joins TRBV2 and TRBJ1-1, with no clear D. The germline CDR1 and CDR2 sequences are SNHLY and FYNNEI. V was trimmed by 6 bases and J by 0 bases, leaving 2 bases between them. CDR3 size: 11 residues. Full variable domain (outside the CDR3, taken from reference TRBV2 and TRBJ1-1): EPEVTQTPSHQVTQMGQEVILRCVPISNHLYFYWYRQILGQKVEFLVSFYNNEISEKSEIFDDQFSVERPDGSNFTLKIRSTKLEDSAMYFCASSLNTEAFFGQGTRLTVV.

This chain joins TRBV19 and TRBJ2-3; D may match TRBD1 or TRBD2 (5 bases each). From germline, CDR1 is LNHDA and CDR2 SQIVND (reference sequence). V was clipped by 5 bases and J by 4 bases, with 19 bases between them. This CDR3 has 16 amino acids. CDR3 amino acids: CASSLKGPVVADTQYF. CDR3 bases: TGTGCCAGTAGTCTCAAGGGACCAGTGGTCGCAGATACGCAGTATTTT.

The chain employs TRBV15 and TRBJ1-5, with D maybe TRBD1 (6 bases). Trimming stripped 4 bases from V and 4 bases from J, with 26 bases between. The V gene's germline CDR1 is LNHNV and CDR2 YYDKDF (reference sequence). The CDR3 spans 19 residues. In nucleotides, the CDR3 is TGTGCCACCAGCACAAACCGGGACATCCGAACGACGGGTAATCAGCCCCAGCATTTT. This translates into CATSTNRDIRTTGNQPQHF.

J is TRBJ1-5 and V is TRBV19, with unresolved D. Trimming took 3 bases from V and 5 from J, leaving 11 bases between them. Germline loops: CDR1 LNHDA, CDR2 SQIVND (reference sequence). This CDR3 contains 14 residues. CDR3 sequence reads: CASSIPPSDQPQHF. The CDR3 DNA is TGTGCCAGTAGTATTCCGCCCAGCGATCAGCCCCAGCATTTT. Drawing the rest from reference TRBV19 and TRBJ1-5, the complete variable domain is DGGITQSPKYLFRKEGQNVTLSCEQNLNHDAMYWYRQDPGQGLRLIYYSQIVNDFQKGDIAEGYSVSREKKESFPLTVTSAQKNPTAFYLCASSIPPSDQPQHFGDGTRLSIL.

V usage is TRBV5-4 and J usage is TRBJ2-3; 7 bases are shared with TRBD2. The germline V gene has CDR1 SGHNT and CDR2 YYREEE (reference sequence). The CDR3 is 15 residues long. With V trimmed by 3 bases and J by 8 bases, 12 bases remained unmatched. CDR3 loop: CASSSAGTGRPTQYF. CDR3 bases: TGTGCCAGCAGCTCAGCGGGAACCGGGCGGCCTACGCAGTATTTT.

This chain links TRBV28 with TRBJ2-5, with 8 bases aligning to TRBD1. Germline CDR1 and CDR2: MDHEN and SYDVKM. The CDR3 consists of 14 residues. V trimming: 4 bases; J trimming: 4 bases; junction bases outside the gene matches: 5. The CDR3 is CASSSRTGRETQYF. The DNA of the CDR3 is TGTGCCAGCAGTTCACGGACAGGGAGAGAGACCCAGTACTTC.

The chain is built from TRBV2 and TRBJ1-4, with a possible D match to TRBD1 (6 bases). Germline V gene data show CDR1 as SNHLY and CDR2 as FYNNEI. This CDR3 comprises 13 residues. Trimming left V 7 bases short and J 4 bases short, with 10 bases between. CDR3 coding DNA: TGTGCCAGCAAGACAGGCCTTAATGAAAAACTGTTTTTT. This codes for CASKTGLNEKLFF.

For the CDR3, the DNA is TGTGCCAGCAGCGTACGGGGACAGGGCTACGAGCAGTACTTC. It codes for CASSVRGQGYEQYF. V usage is TRBV9 and J usage is TRBJ2-7; 9 bases match TRBD1. The V segment lost 1 base and the J segment 3 bases; nucleotides outside the gene matches: 2. The CDR3 has 14 amino acids. The germline V gene encodes CDR1 SGDLS and CDR2 YYNGEE.

The rearrangement uses TRBV3-1 (or the pseudogene TRBV3-2) and TRBJ1-2; weak D call: TRBD1 (6 bases). Trimming took off 2 bases at V and 6 bases at J, with 7 bases between the two ends. The CDR3 is made up of 12 amino acids. The germline V gene encodes CDR1 LGHDT and CDR2 YNNKEL (reference sequence). The DNA for the CDR3 is TGTGCCAGCAGCCAACAGGGGAATGGCTACACCTTC. Translated: CASSQQGNGYTF.